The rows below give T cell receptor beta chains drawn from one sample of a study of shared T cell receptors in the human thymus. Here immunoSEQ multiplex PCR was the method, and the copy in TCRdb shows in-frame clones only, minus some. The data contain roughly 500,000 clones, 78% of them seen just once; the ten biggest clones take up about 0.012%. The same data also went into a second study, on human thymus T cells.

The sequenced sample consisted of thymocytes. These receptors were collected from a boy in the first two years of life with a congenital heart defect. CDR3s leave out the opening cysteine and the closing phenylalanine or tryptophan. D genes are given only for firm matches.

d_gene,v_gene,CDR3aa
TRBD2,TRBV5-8,ASSLGTSGGTRSLREQY
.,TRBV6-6,ATRDSTGYEQY
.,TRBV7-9,ASSLGSYRVSTDTQY
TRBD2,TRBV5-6,ASSLAGPGGEQF
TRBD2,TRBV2,ASRKTSGIKETQY
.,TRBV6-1,ASSEPGLT
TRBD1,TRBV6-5,ASSYSGQGQPQH
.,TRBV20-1,SASGHKEAF
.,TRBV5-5,ASSLEAERNYGYT
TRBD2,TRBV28,ASSCRAGAAHNEQF
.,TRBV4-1,ASSQATLSYEQY
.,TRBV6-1,ASSERGSMNTEAF
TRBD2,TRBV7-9,ASRLAGGPGEQF
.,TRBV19,ASSIDQAGDEQF
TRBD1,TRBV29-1,SARGTASYNEQF
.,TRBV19,ASSPEGNTIY